The entry that follows covers one T cell receptor beta chain sequence. Its antigen is still unknown. TCRdb's copy holds only in-frame clones and misses some; the assay was immunoSEQ multiplex PCR. The data show about 160,000 clones, with under 90% seen just once and just over 4% held by the top ten. This entry comes from a study of cytomegalovirus exposure and HLA in healthy donors. The wider study: Later analysis reported that the 95 to 150 validation repertoires shared the platform of the approximately 670 first-cohort repertoires.

Findings of the study overall: The study listed some 160 cytomegalovirus-associated TCR beta chains. TCR clusters originating in the first cohort tended to co-occur in the roughly 110 validation repertoires, according to a later analysis.

Separate from the approximately 670-subject first cohort, the roughly 120-subject validation cohort was the one that the donors belonged to. The CDR3 length is 13 residues. Trimming removed 4 bases from V and 5 bases from J, with 9 bases in between. Germline assignment: CDR1 SGHTA and CDR2 FQGTGA. Material for sequencing was PBMCs. This clonotype was sampled from a man aged 18 to 29 in good health and CMV-seropositive. The rearrangement uses TRBV7-3 and TRBJ2-1; TRBD2 might be the D (5 bases). The CDR3 here is CASSSGLDNEQFF. The CDR3 DNA sequence: TGTGCCAGCAGCTCTGGACTGGACAATGAGCAGTTCTTC.